One sample yielded the 13 T cell receptor beta chains listed below, sequenced in a study of shared clonotypes between healthy human individuals (dated by TCRdb to the early 2020s). Preparation of the library involved the immunoSEQ multiplex PCR assay. As stored in TCRdb, this immuneACCESS dataset retains in-frame rearrangements with V and J assigned. A fraction of the clones does not appear; measured against another copy, unresolved V genes explain less than half of the discrepancy, and the remainder lacks a known reason. In all, the sample holds 2 million to 2.5 million clones, and about nine tenths of those were seen once. The top ten constitute 0.37% of the sample. The sequenced sample was naive CD4+ T cells from PBMCs. The sample's cell subset or site label, decoded: CD45RA+ positively selected. Receptors were obtained from a man between 18 and 35 years old in good health. Some clones in this sample may be carry-over from other donors' samples.

The chain recombines TRBV28 with TRBJ2-3; perhaps TRBD2 as D (6 bases). The CDR3 spans 15 residues. Trimming removed 3 bases at V and 6 bases at J, with 16 bases between. Germline CDR1 reads MDHEN; CDR2 reads SYDVKM. This CDR3 reads CASSFWGGRKDTQYF. The CDR3 DNA is TGTGCCAGCAGTTTCTGGGGAGGTAGGAAGGATACGCAGTATTTT.

This clone was detected only once. This chain links TRBV7-2 with TRBJ1-5; 9 nucleotides match TRBD1. Germline lookup yields CDR1 SGHTA and CDR2 FQGNSA. Germline trimming cut 5 bases from V and 1 base from J; bases unmatched to any gene: 9. The CDR3 has 17 amino acids. CDR3 residues: CASSPGTGRISNQPQHF. The CDR3 DNA reads as TGTGCCAGCAGCCCCGGGACAGGGAGGATAAGCAATCAGCCCCAGCATTTT.

The rearrangement links TRBV7-9 to TRBJ1-2; D remains ambiguous. V was shortened by 1 base and J by 4 bases, with 7 bases between the two germline ends. This CDR3 has 13 residues. Germline V lookup: CDR1 SEHNR, CDR2 FQNEAQ (reference sequence). CDR3 nucleotides: TGTGCCAGCAGCTTAGTAACGGGCTATGGCTACACCTTC. Residues: CASSLVTGYGYTF.

The rearrangement joins TRBV4-3 to TRBJ2-5, with a tentative D call TRBD2 (6 bases). The last part of the DNA fits TRBJ2-7 better; the J call may be wrong. This CDR3 is 16 amino acids long. CDR1 is LGHNA, CDR2 YSLEER, per germline. CDR3 bases: TGCGCCAGCAGCCAAGAATCCGCGACGACTAGTGGCGAGCAGTACTTC. Its protein is CASSQESATTSGEQYF.

The chain uses TRBV7-8 and TRBJ1-3; D is undetermined. Germline lookup yields CDR1 SGHVS and CDR2 FQNEAQ. Trimming shortened V by 4 bases and J by 1 base, and 17 bases separated the two germline ends. There are 17 residues in the CDR3. This CDR3 is CASSSYTRLRSGNTIYF. The CDR3 DNA reads as TGTGCCAGCAGCTCCTACACCCGCCTGCGTTCTGGAAACACCATATATTTT.

This clone was detected only once. This chain connects TRBV6-6 to TRBJ2-1, with TRBD1 matching 9 bases. CDR3 length equals 15 residues. V dropped 2 bases and J dropped 8; count of bases not matched to a gene: 7. Germline CDR1 reads MNHNY; CDR2 reads SVGAGI (reference sequence). CDR3 coding DNA: TGTGCCAGCAGTTACGGTACAGGGGGCCGGGATGAGCAGTTCTTC. It encodes CASSYGTGGRDEQFF.

The gene calls are TRBV7-2 and TRBJ2-1; 9 positions match TRBD2. CDR3 length: 15 residues. The germline V gene encodes CDR1 SGHTA and CDR2 FQGNSA. V was clipped by 4 bases and J by 7 bases; unmatched bases: 8. CDR3 bases: TGTGCCAGCAGCTCCGGCCGCGGGAGGGAAAATGAGCAGTTCTTC. Translated: CASSSGRGRENEQFF.

This clone has only one observation. This chain uses TRBV15 with TRBJ2-7; no definite D call. From germline, CDR1 is LNHNV and CDR2 YYDKDF (reference sequence). CDR3 size: 14 residues. V dropped 5 bases and J dropped 3 bases, with 14 bases sitting between them. The CDR3, as DNA: TGTGCCACCAGCCTACGACGGAGTCTCTACGAGCAGTACTTC. Its protein is CATSLRRSLYEQYF.

This clone is a singleton in its sample. Different DNA sequences within this sample yield the same CDR3. The CDR3 here is CASSLDRAYEQYF. Written as DNA, the CDR3 is TGTGCCAGCAGCCTGGACAGGGCCTACGAGCAGTACTTC. The chain uses TRBV5-6 and TRBJ2-7; 8 nucleotides align to TRBD1. V dropped 4 bases and J dropped 2; count of bases not matched to a gene: 2. The CDR3 consists of 13 residues. Germline V gene sequence: CDR1 SGHDT, CDR2 YYEEEE.

The V call is TRBV2, the J call TRBJ2-7; the D gene is possibly TRBD1 (5 bases). Trimming left V 6 bases short and J 1 base short, with 13 bases between. The CDR3 covers 14 residues. Germline V gene data show CDR1 as SNHLY and CDR2 as FYNNEI. CDR3 region: CASRKEQGSYEQYF. Here the CDR3 DNA reads TGTGCCAGCAGGAAAGAGCAGGGATCCTACGAGCAGTACTTC.

The DNA of the CDR3 is TGTGCCAGCAGCACCCCGGACAGGGCAGAAAGAAGCAATCAGCCCCAGCATTTT. This translates into CASSTPDRAERSNQPQHF. The rearrangement links TRBV28 to TRBJ1-5, with 8 positions matching TRBD1. With 6 bases clipped from V and 1 base from J, the junction kept 14 bases outside the gene matches. CDR3 size: 18 residues. Germline CDR1 MDHEN, CDR2 SYDVKM.

As regards this clone: This sample also contains other DNA sequences that code for the same CDR3. The chain combines TRBV28 with TRBJ1-1; 9 bases line up with TRBD1. The CDR3 length is 15 residues. The J segment lost 1 base and the V segment lost 0 bases, leaving 0 bases of the junction unmatched. Germline V gives CDR1 MDHEN, CDR2 SYDVKM. CDR3 protein: CASSLWTGGNTEAFF. CDR3 bases: TGTGCCAGCAGTTTATGGACAGGGGGGAACACTGAAGCTTTCTTT.

The gene calls are TRBV2 and TRBJ2-1; D unresolved. Germline assignment: CDR1 SNHLY and CDR2 FYNNEI. Trimming cost V 8 bases and J 1 base, with 15 bases left between them. The CDR3 has 15 residues. The CDR3 nucleotides are TGTGCCAGCTCCTATAGGGTCACGTCCTACAATGAGCAGTTCTTC. Its translation: CASSYRVTSYNEQFF.